The T cell receptor beta chain described here comes from a study of PD-1 blockade in classical Hodgkin lymphoma. The CDR3 extends over 13 amino acids. Per germline, CDR1 SNHLY and CDR2 FYNNEI. Trimming removed 6 bases at V and 0 bases at J, with 9 bases between. The patients all showed relapse after autologous stem cell transplantation, while their brentuximab vedotin exposure varied. Magnetic negative selection of thawed PBMCs was the method by which CD4+ T cells were purified. Assay used: immunoSEQ multiplex PCR; TCRdb lists only in-frame clones, some missing. The table lists 12,000 or so clones, approximately 79% of them singletons. Only a few counts were recorded for this clone.

J is TRBJ2-7 and V is TRBV2; no definite D call. Sequenced here: CD4+ T cells from blood, sampled at baseline. The source is a human donor with classical Hodgkin lymphoma. The CDR3 DNA reads as TGTGCCAGCAGGTCTTGGAGCTCCTACGAGCAGTACTTC. Encoded protein: CASRSWSSYEQYF.